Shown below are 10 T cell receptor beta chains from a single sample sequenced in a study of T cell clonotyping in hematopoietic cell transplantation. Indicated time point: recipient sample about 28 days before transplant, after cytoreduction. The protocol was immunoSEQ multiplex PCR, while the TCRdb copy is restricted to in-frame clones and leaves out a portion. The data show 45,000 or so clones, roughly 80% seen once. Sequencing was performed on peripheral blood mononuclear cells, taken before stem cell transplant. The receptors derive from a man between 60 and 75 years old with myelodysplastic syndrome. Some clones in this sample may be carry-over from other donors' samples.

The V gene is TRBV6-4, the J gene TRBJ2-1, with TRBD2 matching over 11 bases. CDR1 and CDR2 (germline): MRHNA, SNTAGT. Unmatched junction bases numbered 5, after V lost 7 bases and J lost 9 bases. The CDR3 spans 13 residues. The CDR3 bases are TGTGCCAGCAAGAGCACTAGCGGGGGTGAGCAGTTCTTC. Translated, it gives CASKSTSGGEQFF.

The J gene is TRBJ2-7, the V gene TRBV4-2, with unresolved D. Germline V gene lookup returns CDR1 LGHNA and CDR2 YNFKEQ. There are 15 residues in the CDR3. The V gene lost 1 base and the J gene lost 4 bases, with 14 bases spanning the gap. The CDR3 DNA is TGTGCCAGCAGCCAAGGGGCAGGTTTGATTTACGAGCAGTACTTC. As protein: CASSQGAGLIYEQYF.

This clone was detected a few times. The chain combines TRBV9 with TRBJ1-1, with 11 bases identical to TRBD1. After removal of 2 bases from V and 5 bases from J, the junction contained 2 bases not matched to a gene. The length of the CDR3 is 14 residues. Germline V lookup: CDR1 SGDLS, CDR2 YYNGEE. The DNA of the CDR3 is TGTGCCAGCAGCGTCGGGACAGGGGGGACTGAAGCTTTCTTT. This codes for CASSVGTGGTEAFF.

The CDR3 reads CASSLGTGVYEAFF. CDR3 DNA: TGTGCCAGCAGCCTCGGGACAGGGGTTTATGAAGCTTTCTTT. The genes are TRBV9 and TRBJ1-1, with 10 positions matching TRBD1. The V gene end was trimmed by 4 bases and the J gene end by 7 bases; junction bases not matched to a gene: 7. This CDR3 region has 14 residues. The V gene's germline CDR1 is SGDLS and CDR2 YYNGEE.

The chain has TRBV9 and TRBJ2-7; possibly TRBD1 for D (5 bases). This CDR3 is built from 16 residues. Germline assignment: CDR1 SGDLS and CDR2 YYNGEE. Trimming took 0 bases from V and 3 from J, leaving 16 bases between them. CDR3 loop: CASSVDPEGARYEQYF. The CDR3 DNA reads TGTGCCAGCAGCGTAGACCCCGAAGGGGCCCGCTACGAGCAGTACTTC.

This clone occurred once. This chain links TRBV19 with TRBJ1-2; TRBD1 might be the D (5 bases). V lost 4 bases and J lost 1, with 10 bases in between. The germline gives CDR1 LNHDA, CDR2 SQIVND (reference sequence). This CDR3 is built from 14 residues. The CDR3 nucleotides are TGTGCCAGTAGTACGCTACAGGTTAACTATGGCTACACCTTC. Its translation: CASSTLQVNYGYTF.

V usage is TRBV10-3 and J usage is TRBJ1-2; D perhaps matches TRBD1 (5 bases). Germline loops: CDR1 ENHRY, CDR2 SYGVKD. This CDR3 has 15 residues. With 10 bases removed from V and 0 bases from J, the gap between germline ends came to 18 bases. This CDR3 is CASRSQGLANYGYTF. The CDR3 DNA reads TGTGCCAGCAGGTCGCAGGGCTTAGCTAACTATGGCTACACCTTC.

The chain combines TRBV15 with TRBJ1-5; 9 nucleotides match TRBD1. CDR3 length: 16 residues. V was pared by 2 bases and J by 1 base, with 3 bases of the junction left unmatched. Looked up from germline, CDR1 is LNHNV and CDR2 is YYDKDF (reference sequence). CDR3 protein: CATSRWDRASNQPQHF. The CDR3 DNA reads TGTGCCACCAGCAGATGGGACAGGGCGAGCAATCAGCCCCAGCATTTT.

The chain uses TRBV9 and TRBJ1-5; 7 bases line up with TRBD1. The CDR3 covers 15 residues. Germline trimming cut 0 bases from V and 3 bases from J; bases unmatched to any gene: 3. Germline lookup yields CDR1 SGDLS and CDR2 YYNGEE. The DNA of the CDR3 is TGTGCCAGCAGCGTAGCGGGACAGTTCAATCAGCCCCAGCATTTT. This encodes CASSVAGQFNQPQHF. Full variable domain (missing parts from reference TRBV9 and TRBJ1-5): DSGVTQTPKHLITATGQRVTLRCSPRSGDLSVYWYQQSLDQGLQFLIQYYNGEERAKGNILERFSAQQFPDLHSELNLSSLELGDSALYFCASSVAGQFNQPQHFGDGTRLSIL.

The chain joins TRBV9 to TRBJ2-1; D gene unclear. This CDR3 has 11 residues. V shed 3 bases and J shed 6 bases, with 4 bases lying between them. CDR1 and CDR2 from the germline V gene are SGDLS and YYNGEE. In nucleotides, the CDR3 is TGTGCCAGCAGCGCAGTCAATGAGCAGTTCTTC. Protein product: CASSAVNEQFF.